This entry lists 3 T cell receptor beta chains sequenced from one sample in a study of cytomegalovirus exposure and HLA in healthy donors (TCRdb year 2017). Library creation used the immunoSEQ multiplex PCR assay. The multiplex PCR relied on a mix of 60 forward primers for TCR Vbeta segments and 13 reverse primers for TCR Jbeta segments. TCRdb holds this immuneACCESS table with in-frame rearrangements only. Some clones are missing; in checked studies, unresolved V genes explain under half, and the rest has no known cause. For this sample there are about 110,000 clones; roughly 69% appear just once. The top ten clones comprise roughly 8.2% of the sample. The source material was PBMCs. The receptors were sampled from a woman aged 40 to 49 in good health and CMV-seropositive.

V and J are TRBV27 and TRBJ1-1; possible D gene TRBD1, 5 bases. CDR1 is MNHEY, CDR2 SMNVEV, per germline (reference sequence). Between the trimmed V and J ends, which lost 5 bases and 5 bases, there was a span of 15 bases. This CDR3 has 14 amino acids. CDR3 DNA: TGTGCCAGCAGTCCCATCGGGGGAGGTACTGAAGCTTTCTTT. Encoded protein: CASSPIGGGTEAFF.

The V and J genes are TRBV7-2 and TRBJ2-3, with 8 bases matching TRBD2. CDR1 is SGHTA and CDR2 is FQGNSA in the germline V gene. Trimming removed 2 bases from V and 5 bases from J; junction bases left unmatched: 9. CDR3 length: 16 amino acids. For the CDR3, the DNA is TGTGCCAGCAGCTTAAAGTCCGGGGGGGCTGTAGATACGCAGTATTTT. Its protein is CASSLKSGGAVDTQYF.

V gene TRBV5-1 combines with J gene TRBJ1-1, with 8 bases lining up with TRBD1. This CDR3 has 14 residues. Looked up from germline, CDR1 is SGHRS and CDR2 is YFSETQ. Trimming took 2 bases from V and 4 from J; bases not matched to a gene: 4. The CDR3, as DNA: TGCGCCAGCAGCTTACCTGACAGGGGCACTGAAGCTTTCTTT. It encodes CASSLPDRGTEAFF.